Listed below are T cell receptor beta chains from one sample, sequenced in a study of blood T cell repertoires in COVID-19. Using immunoSEQ multiplex PCR, the repertoire was profiled, and TCRdb retains in-frame clones only, with some absent. Here the sample spans some 60,000 clones, around 82% being singletons. Sample: peripheral blood. These receptor sequences come from a man aged 55 to 70 with acute or convalescent COVID-19. Both conserved end residues are part of each CDR3. Each record gives: CDR3 protein, CDR3 DNA, V gene, D gene, clone size, CDR3 length, J gene. The D gene is left open where the match is weak. The size of a clone is reported for some rows only, either as once, few or many, or as a class for expanded clones.

CDR3aa: CASSRRTDLTNQPQHF
CDR3nt: TGTGCCAGCAGCCGCCGGACAGACCTTACCAATCAGCCCCAGCATTTT
v_gene: TRBV7-2
d_gene: .
abundance: .
len: 16
j_gene: TRBJ1-5

CDR3aa: CASSLTENTEAFF
CDR3nt: TGTGCCAGCAGCTTAACAGAGAACACTGAAGCTTTCTTT
v_gene: TRBV11-3
d_gene: .
abundance: .
len: 13
j_gene: TRBJ1-1

CDR3aa: CASSDGGTIPEQYF
CDR3nt: TGTGCCAGTAGTGACGGTGGGACTATCCCCGAGCAGTACTTC
v_gene: TRBV19
d_gene: TRBD2
abundance: .
len: 14
j_gene: TRBJ2-7

CDR3aa: CASSADRAAYEQYF
CDR3nt: TGTGCCAGCAGCGCAGACAGGGCTGCCTACGAGCAGTACTTC
v_gene: TRBV5-4
d_gene: TRBD1
abundance: .
len: 14
j_gene: TRBJ2-7

CDR3aa: CASSLRGNTEAFF
CDR3nt: TGTGCCAGCAGTTTACGAGGGAACACTGAAGCTTTCTTT
v_gene: TRBV12-3/TRBV12-4
d_gene: .
abundance: .
len: 13
j_gene: TRBJ1-1

CDR3aa: CASSLYGENIQYF
CDR3nt: TGCGCCAGCAGCTTGTACGGGGAAAACATTCAGTACTTC
v_gene: TRBV5-1
d_gene: .
abundance: .
len: 13
j_gene: TRBJ2-4

CDR3aa: CASSRSTGSLSSYNSPLHF
CDR3nt: TGTGCCAGTAGTAGGTCTACAGGCTCTTTAAGCTCCTATAATTCACCCCTCCACTTT
v_gene: TRBV19
d_gene: .
abundance: once
len: 19
j_gene: TRBJ1-6

CDR3aa: CASSTSSNQPQHF
CDR3nt: TGTGCCAGTAGTACCAGTAGCAATCAGCCCCAGCATTTT
v_gene: TRBV19
d_gene: .
abundance: few
len: 13
j_gene: TRBJ1-5

CDR3aa: CASSVATGGRNYGYTF
CDR3nt: TGTGCCAGCAGCGTAGCTACGGGGGGGCGGAACTATGGCTACACCTTC
v_gene: TRBV9
d_gene: .
abundance: .
len: 16
j_gene: TRBJ1-2

CDR3aa: CASSLSGGGAYEQYF
CDR3nt: TGCGCCAGCAGCTTGTCTGGCGGGGGGGCCTACGAGCAGTACTTC
v_gene: TRBV5-1
d_gene: TRBD2
abundance: .
len: 15
j_gene: TRBJ2-7

CDR3aa: CASSPHGMVNTEAFF
CDR3nt: TGTGCCAGCAGCCCGCACGGGATGGTGAACACTGAAGCTTTCTTT
v_gene: TRBV7-8
d_gene: .
abundance: .
len: 15
j_gene: TRBJ1-1

CDR3aa: CASSLAGSSYEQYF
CDR3nt: TGCGCCAGCAGCTTAGCGGGATCCTCCTACGAGCAGTACTTC
v_gene: TRBV5-1
d_gene: TRBD2
abundance: .
len: 14
j_gene: TRBJ2-7

CDR3aa: CASSKVAGGNTDTQYF
CDR3nt: TGTGCCAGCAGCAAGGTAGCGGGGGGCAACACAGATACGCAGTATTTT
v_gene: TRBV7-9
d_gene: TRBD2
abundance: once
len: 16
j_gene: TRBJ2-3

CDR3aa: CASSYYQNTGELFF
CDR3nt: TGCGCCAGCAGCTACTACCAGAACACCGGGGAGCTGTTTTTT
v_gene: TRBV5-1
d_gene: .
abundance: .
len: 14
j_gene: TRBJ2-2

CDR3aa: CASAPAGDYNEQFF
CDR3nt: TGCGCCAGCGCCCCAGCGGGGGACTACAATGAGCAGTTCTTC
v_gene: TRBV5-1
d_gene: TRBD2
abundance: .
len: 14
j_gene: TRBJ2-1

CDR3aa: CASSANTGGEGEQFF
CDR3nt: TGTGCCAGCAGCGCAAACACGGGGGGCGAGGGTGAGCAGTTCTTC
v_gene: TRBV9
d_gene: .
abundance: .
len: 15
j_gene: TRBJ2-1

CDR3aa: CSVGGEKLFF
CDR3nt: TGCAGCGTTGGAGGTGAAAAACTGTTTTTT
v_gene: TRBV29-1
d_gene: .
abundance: .
len: 10
j_gene: TRBJ1-4

CDR3aa: CASLNPGLTPDTQYF
CDR3nt: TGTGCCAGCCTTAATCCGGGACTAACTCCAGATACGCAGTATTTT
v_gene: TRBV21-1
d_gene: .
abundance: .
len: 15
j_gene: TRBJ2-3

CDR3aa: CAWSAGSRQETQYF
CDR3nt: TGTGCCTGGAGCGCGGGAAGCCGCCAAGAGACCCAGTACTTC
v_gene: TRBV30
d_gene: .
abundance: few
len: 14
j_gene: TRBJ2-5

CDR3aa: CASSVVGANTGELFF
CDR3nt: TGTGCCAGCAGCGTAGTCGGGGCGAACACCGGGGAGCTGTTTTTT
v_gene: TRBV9
d_gene: .
abundance: few
len: 15
j_gene: TRBJ2-2

CDR3aa: CASSFPDRTRTEAFF
CDR3nt: TGTGCCAGCAGTTTCCCGGACAGAACGAGGACTGAAGCTTTCTTT
v_gene: TRBV28
d_gene: .
abundance: few
len: 15
j_gene: TRBJ1-1

CDR3aa: CASSERRGSYEQYF
CDR3nt: TGTGCCAGCAGTGAAAGGCGGGGGTCCTACGAGCAGTACTTC
v_gene: TRBV6-1
d_gene: TRBD2
abundance: few
len: 14
j_gene: TRBJ2-7

CDR3aa: CASRGGAHSGANVLTF
CDR3nt: TGTGCCAGCCGGGGGGGGGCCCACTCTGGGGCCAACGTCCTGACTTTC
v_gene: TRBV3-1/TRBV3-2
d_gene: TRBD2
abundance: .
len: 16
j_gene: TRBJ2-6

CDR3aa: CSGTGAYGYTF
CDR3nt: TGCAGCGGGACAGGGGCCTATGGCTACACCTTC
v_gene: TRBV29-1
d_gene: TRBD1
abundance: .
len: 11
j_gene: TRBJ1-2